The rows below give T cell receptor beta chains drawn from one sample of a study of regulatory T cells in long-lasting Graves disease. MiXCR was run by TCRdb on the multiplex PCR reads, yielding one entry per CDR3 protein. The sample shows 350,000 to 500,000 distinct CDR3 sequences, 16% of them seen only once. The sample was also reused in another study, on T cells in Graves' hyperthyroidism and ophthalmopathy.

This specimen consisted of peripheral blood mononuclear cells (PBMCs), obtained at new diagnosis, from a patient treated with antithyroid drugs. The receptors derive from a woman in her 30s with Graves disease. The CDR3 runs from the conserved cysteine through the conserved F or W. The order of the fields is clone size, J gene, D gene, V gene, CDR3 protein, CDR3 DNA. A D gene is named only where the DNA matches it firmly. Some rows have no size entry. The others give once, few or many, or a class for an expanded clone.

clone_size: NA; j_call: TRBJ2-2; d_call: NA; v_call: TRBV27; cdr3_aa: CASSQEGQRTGELFF; cdr3_nt: TGTGCCAGCAGCCAAGAAGGTCAGAGGACCGGGGAGCTGTTTTTT
clone_size: few; j_call: TRBJ1-1; d_call: NA; v_call: TRBV11-1; cdr3_aa: CASSLTGDKAFF; cdr3_nt: TGTGCCAGCAGCCTGACAGGAGACAAAGCTTTCTTT
clone_size: many; j_call: TRBJ2-1; d_call: TRBD2; v_call: TRBV27; cdr3_aa: CASSPPFPSGRAYNEQFF; cdr3_nt: TGTGCCAGCAGTCCTCCTTTTCCTAGCGGGAGGGCCTACAATGAGCAGTTCTTC
clone_size: few; j_call: TRBJ2-2; d_call: TRBD2; v_call: TRBV7-2; cdr3_aa: CASSSGLAGGWAGELFF; cdr3_nt: TGTGCCAGCAGCTCTGGACTAGCGGGAGGATGGGCCGGGGAGCTGTTTTTT
clone_size: NA; j_call: TRBJ2-7; d_call: NA; v_call: TRBV27; cdr3_aa: CASSLTRDLHEQYF; cdr3_nt: TGTGCCAGCAGTTTAACTAGAGACTTGCACGAGCAGTACTTC
clone_size: few; j_call: TRBJ1-1; d_call: NA; v_call: TRBV10-3; cdr3_aa: CAISEAGSRDTEAFF; cdr3_nt: TGTGCCATCAGTGAGGCAGGCTCCAGGGACACTGAAGCTTTCTTT
clone_size: many; j_call: TRBJ2-5; d_call: TRBD1; v_call: TRBV10-3; cdr3_aa: CAISVGTGQETQYF; cdr3_nt: TGTGCCATCAGTGTGGGGACAGGCCAAGAGACCCAGTACTTC
clone_size: many; j_call: TRBJ2-7; d_call: NA; v_call: TRBV20-1; cdr3_aa: CSATIQDSRYEQYF; cdr3_nt: TGCAGTGCTACCATCCAGGATTCTCGCTACGAGCAGTACTTC
clone_size: few; j_call: TRBJ2-2; d_call: NA; v_call: TRBV18; cdr3_aa: CASSPPYTSLDTGELFF; cdr3_nt: TGTGCCAGCTCACCACCGTACACCAGTCTTGACACCGGGGAGCTGTTTTTT
clone_size: many; j_call: TRBJ1-1; d_call: NA; v_call: TRBV18; cdr3_aa: CASSPASQMNTEAFF; cdr3_nt: TGTGCCAGCTCACCGGCGTCGCAAATGAACACTGAAGCTTTCTTT
clone_size: many; j_call: TRBJ2-7; d_call: NA; v_call: TRBV6-1; cdr3_aa: CASMGRGRYEQYF; cdr3_nt: TGTGCCAGCATGGGCAGGGGGAGGTACGAGCAGTACTTC
clone_size: few; j_call: TRBJ1-5; d_call: NA; v_call: TRBV5-1; cdr3_aa: CASSFRGGNQPQHF; cdr3_nt: TGCGCCAGCAGCTTCCGGGGGGGCAATCAGCCCCAGCATTTT
clone_size: many; j_call: TRBJ1-4; d_call: NA; v_call: TRBV28; cdr3_aa: CASSLRSATNEKLFF; cdr3_nt: TGTGCCAGCAGTCTCCGGTCAGCAACTAATGAAAAACTGTTTTTT
clone_size: few; j_call: TRBJ2-5; d_call: NA; v_call: TRBV6-2/TRBV6-3; cdr3_aa: CAAKNPETQYF; cdr3_nt: TGTGCCGCCAAGAATCCTGAGACCCAGTACTTC
clone_size: many; j_call: TRBJ2-1; d_call: NA; v_call: TRBV28; cdr3_aa: CASLQGVQAGAGVGNEQFF; cdr3_nt: TGTGCCAGCTTACAGGGGGTCCAGGCGGGAGCAGGGGTAGGAAATGAGCAGTTCTTC
clone_size: many; j_call: TRBJ1-5; d_call: NA; v_call: TRBV3-1; cdr3_aa: CASQQGNQPQHF; cdr3_nt: TGTGCCAGCCAACAGGGAAATCAGCCCCAGCATTTT
clone_size: many; j_call: TRBJ1-2; d_call: NA; v_call: TRBV12-3/TRBV12-4; cdr3_aa: CASSLSRGGSYGYTF; cdr3_nt: TGTGCCAGCAGTTTATCCCGGGGCGGTAGCTATGGCTACACCTTC
clone_size: once; j_call: TRBJ1-2; d_call: NA; v_call: TRBV5-1; cdr3_aa: CSSSRPGAGRTGYGYTF; cdr3_nt: TGCTCCAGCAGTCGTCCCGGGGCAGGGAGAACTGGCTATGGCTACACCTTC
clone_size: many; j_call: TRBJ1-1; d_call: NA; v_call: TRBV28; cdr3_aa: CASSPVAMNTEAFF; cdr3_nt: TGTGCCAGCAGTCCAGTGGCCATGAACACTGAAGCTTTCTTT
clone_size: many; j_call: TRBJ2-5; d_call: NA; v_call: TRBV20-1; cdr3_aa: CSASGGSETQYF; cdr3_nt: TGCAGTGCTAGTGGGGGTTCCGAGACCCAGTACTTC
clone_size: NA; j_call: TRBJ1-5; d_call: NA; v_call: TRBV20-1; cdr3_aa: CSATNTDYQPQHF; cdr3_nt: TGCAGTGCTACGAACACGGATTATCAGCCCCAGCATTTT
clone_size: many; j_call: TRBJ1-1; d_call: TRBD1; v_call: TRBV3-1; cdr3_aa: CASSQRRQGSAFF; cdr3_nt: TGTGCCAGCAGCCAACGTAGACAGGGCTCTGCTTTCTTT
clone_size: many; j_call: TRBJ1-1; d_call: TRBD1; v_call: TRBV19; cdr3_aa: CASSKTGGIEAFF; cdr3_nt: TGTGCCAGTAGTAAAACAGGGGGCATTGAAGCTTTCTTT
clone_size: many; j_call: TRBJ2-3; d_call: TRBD2; v_call: TRBV11-2; cdr3_aa: CASGRGGPTDTQYF; cdr3_nt: TGTGCCAGTGGGAGGGGCGGTCCCACAGATACGCAGTATTTT
clone_size: few; j_call: TRBJ2-5; d_call: NA; v_call: TRBV7-9; cdr3_aa: CASSLRGGTGVTAQYF; cdr3_nt: TGTGCCAGCAGCTTAAGAGGCGGGACGGGGGTAACGGCCCAGTACTTC
clone_size: many; j_call: TRBJ2-2; d_call: NA; v_call: TRBV13; cdr3_aa: CASSFGPDTGELFF; cdr3_nt: TGTGCCAGCAGCTTCGGACCTGACACCGGGGAGCTGTTTTTT
clone_size: many; j_call: TRBJ2-7; d_call: NA; v_call: TRBV4-3; cdr3_aa: CASSQRLRGPEQYF; cdr3_nt: TGCGCCAGCAGCCAACGACTCCGGGGTCCCGAGCAGTACTTC
clone_size: many; j_call: TRBJ2-6; d_call: NA; v_call: TRBV20-1; cdr3_aa: CSAMGLEPIGANVLTF; cdr3_nt: TGCAGTGCTATGGGCCTTGAGCCTATCGGGGCCAACGTCCTGACTTTC
clone_size: many; j_call: TRBJ1-1; d_call: NA; v_call: TRBV27; cdr3_aa: CASSGGTGDGAFF; cdr3_nt: TGTGCCAGCAGTGGGGGCACGGGGGACGGAGCTTTCTTT
clone_size: many; j_call: TRBJ2-5; d_call: TRBD2; v_call: TRBV20-1; cdr3_aa: CSARGPSGRGWLQTQYF; cdr3_nt: TGCAGTGCTAGGGGACCTAGCGGGAGGGGATGGTTGCAGACCCAGTACTTC
clone_size: many; j_call: TRBJ2-1; d_call: NA; v_call: TRBV30; cdr3_aa: CAWRLDDEQFF; cdr3_nt: TGTGCCTGGAGGCTAGATGATGAGCAGTTCTTC
clone_size: few; j_call: TRBJ2-1; d_call: TRBD1; v_call: TRBV20-1; cdr3_aa: CSAQGISNEQFF; cdr3_nt: TGCAGTGCACAGGGGATAAGCAATGAGCAGTTCTTC
clone_size: many; j_call: TRBJ2-5; d_call: NA; v_call: TRBV2; cdr3_aa: CAGQLQETQYF; cdr3_nt: TGTGCCGGACAACTACAAGAGACCCAGTACTTC
clone_size: many; j_call: TRBJ2-7; d_call: TRBD2; v_call: TRBV28; cdr3_aa: CASRGGRTREQYF; cdr3_nt: TGTGCCAGCAGGGGGGGGAGGACACGCGAGCAGTACTTC
clone_size: many; j_call: TRBJ2-7; d_call: TRBD2; v_call: TRBV28; cdr3_aa: CASTLQPGGLGGEQYF; cdr3_nt: TGTGCCAGCACCCTCCAGCCGGGAGGGCTAGGAGGAGAGCAGTACTTC
clone_size: many; j_call: TRBJ2-1; d_call: NA; v_call: TRBV7-3; cdr3_aa: CASSPDPSYNEQFF; cdr3_nt: TGTGCCAGCAGCCCCGACCCCTCCTACAATGAGCAGTTCTTC
clone_size: NA; j_call: TRBJ2-3; d_call: TRBD2; v_call: TRBV20-1; cdr3_aa: CSASPTSGSGNTQYF; cdr3_nt: TGCAGTGCTTCCCCGACTAGCGGGAGTGGGAATACGCAGTATTTT
clone_size: many; j_call: TRBJ2-1; d_call: NA; v_call: TRBV28; cdr3_aa: CASSPPTISYNEQFF; cdr3_nt: TGTGCCAGCAGTCCTCCGACCATCTCCTACAATGAGCAGTTCTTC
clone_size: many; j_call: TRBJ1-4; d_call: TRBD1; v_call: TRBV28; cdr3_aa: CASSPTGTGEKLFF; cdr3_nt: TGTGCCAGCAGTCCCACCGGGACAGGGGAAAAACTGTTTTTT
clone_size: few; j_call: TRBJ1-6; d_call: NA; v_call: TRBV2; cdr3_aa: CASAQATPYNNSPLHF; cdr3_nt: TGTGCCAGCGCCCAGGCAACCCCCTATAATAATTCACCCCTCCACTTT
clone_size: few; j_call: TRBJ2-3; d_call: NA; v_call: TRBV19; cdr3_aa: CATRASRGTDTQYF; cdr3_nt: TGTGCCACGCGGGCTTCCCGGGGCACAGATACGCAGTATTTT
clone_size: many; j_call: TRBJ2-3; d_call: NA; v_call: TRBV18; cdr3_aa: CASSPPSGTDTQYF; cdr3_nt: TGTGCCAGCTCACCACCTAGCGGTACAGATACGCAGTATTTT
clone_size: NA; j_call: TRBJ2-7; d_call: NA; v_call: TRBV13; cdr3_aa: CASRPGTGTRVSYEQYF; cdr3_nt: TGTGCCAGCCGCCCCGGCACCGGGACAAGAGTATCCTACGAGCAGTACTTC
clone_size: many; j_call: TRBJ1-6; d_call: NA; v_call: TRBV6-1; cdr3_aa: CASSSSGARTPLHF; cdr3_nt: TGTGCCAGCAGCTCCTCCGGTGCGAGGACACCCCTCCACTTT
clone_size: many; j_call: TRBJ2-3; d_call: TRBD2; v_call: TRBV10-3; cdr3_aa: CATSSSGRIPDTQYF; cdr3_nt: TGTGCCACCAGCTCTAGCGGGAGGATCCCAGATACGCAGTATTTT
clone_size: many; j_call: TRBJ2-7; d_call: TRBD2; v_call: TRBV5-1; cdr3_aa: CASSFPGLAGERNEQYF; cdr3_nt: TGCGCCAGCAGCTTTCCGGGACTAGCGGGAGAGCGTAACGAGCAGTACTTC
clone_size: many; j_call: TRBJ1-2; d_call: TRBD1; v_call: TRBV12-3/TRBV12-4; cdr3_aa: CASSFSQGAYGYTF; cdr3_nt: TGTGCCAGCAGTTTTTCGCAGGGGGCCTATGGCTACACCTTC
clone_size: NA; j_call: TRBJ2-1; d_call: TRBD2; v_call: TRBV4-1; cdr3_aa: CASSQVRLAGGYDEQFF; cdr3_nt: TGCGCCAGCAGCCAGGTTCGACTAGCGGGAGGTTATGATGAGCAGTTCTTC
clone_size: once; j_call: TRBJ1-2; d_call: NA; v_call: TRBV20-1; cdr3_aa: CSASWESGYGCTF; cdr3_nt: TGCAGTGCTAGCTGGGAAAGCGGGTATGGCTGCACCTTC
clone_size: many; j_call: TRBJ1-1; d_call: NA; v_call: TRBV7-2; cdr3_aa: CASSSLTGPAFF; cdr3_nt: TGTGCCAGCAGCTCCTTAACAGGCCCGGCTTTCTTT
clone_size: NA; j_call: TRBJ1-5; d_call: TRBD1; v_call: TRBV4-1; cdr3_aa: CASSRGRQGSNQPQHF; cdr3_nt: TGCGCCAGCAGCCGTGGACGACAGGGGAGCAATCAGCCCCAGCATTTT
clone_size: many; j_call: TRBJ1-2; d_call: NA; v_call: TRBV12-3/TRBV12-4; cdr3_aa: CASSLALQNYGYTF; cdr3_nt: TGTGCCAGCAGTTTAGCGCTACAGAACTATGGCTACACCTTC
clone_size: few; j_call: TRBJ2-1; d_call: TRBD2; v_call: TRBV4-2; cdr3_aa: CASSHGTGGPRNEQFF; cdr3_nt: TGTGCCAGCAGCCATGGAACGGGAGGGCCCCGCAATGAGCAGTTCTTC
clone_size: many; j_call: TRBJ2-6; d_call: NA; v_call: TRBV6-5; cdr3_aa: CASSLRARSGANVLTF; cdr3_nt: TGTGCCAGCAGTTTGAGGGCGCGCTCTGGGGCCAACGTCCTGACTTTC
clone_size: many; j_call: TRBJ2-1; d_call: NA; v_call: TRBV20-1; cdr3_aa: CSAPVVYNEQFF; cdr3_nt: TGCAGTGCCCCCGTGGTTTACAATGAGCAGTTCTTC
clone_size: many; j_call: TRBJ2-7; d_call: TRBD2; v_call: TRBV27; cdr3_aa: CASRGLGLDEQYF; cdr3_nt: TGTGCCAGCAGGGGACTAGGGTTAGACGAGCAGTACTTC
clone_size: many; j_call: TRBJ2-7; d_call: TRBD2; v_call: TRBV5-6; cdr3_aa: CASSSFSGRLLLEQYF; cdr3_nt: TGTGCCAGCAGCTCTTTTAGCGGGAGGCTCCTCCTCGAGCAGTACTTC
clone_size: many; j_call: TRBJ2-7; d_call: NA; v_call: TRBV11-2; cdr3_aa: CASSLEPRTVQYF; cdr3_nt: TGTGCCAGCAGCTTAGAACCCCGTACGGTGCAGTACTTC
clone_size: many; j_call: TRBJ2-7; d_call: TRBD1; v_call: TRBV15; cdr3_aa: CATSIGTGSSYEQYF; cdr3_nt: TGTGCCACCAGCATCGGGACAGGGAGCTCCTACGAGCAGTACTTC